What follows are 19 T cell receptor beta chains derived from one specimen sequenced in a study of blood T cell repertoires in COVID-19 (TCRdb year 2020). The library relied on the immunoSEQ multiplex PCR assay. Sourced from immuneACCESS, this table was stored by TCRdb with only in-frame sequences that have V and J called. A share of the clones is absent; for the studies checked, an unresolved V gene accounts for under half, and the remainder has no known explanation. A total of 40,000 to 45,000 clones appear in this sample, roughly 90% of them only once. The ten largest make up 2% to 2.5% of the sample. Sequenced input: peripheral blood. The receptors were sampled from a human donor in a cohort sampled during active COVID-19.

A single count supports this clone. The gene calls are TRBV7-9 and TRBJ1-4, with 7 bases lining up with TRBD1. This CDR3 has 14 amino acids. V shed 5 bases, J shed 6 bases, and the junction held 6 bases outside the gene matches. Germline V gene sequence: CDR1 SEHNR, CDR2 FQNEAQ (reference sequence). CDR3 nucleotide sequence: TGTGCCAGCAGCCTGACAGGGTACGATGAAAAACTGTTTTTT. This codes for CASSLTGYDEKLFF. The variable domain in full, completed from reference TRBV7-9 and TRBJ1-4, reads DTGVSQNPRHKITKRGQNVTFRCDPISEHNRLYWYRQTLGQGPEFLTYFQNEAQLEKSRLLSDRFSAERPKGSFSTLEIQRTEQGDSAMYLCASSLTGYDEKLFFGSGTQLSVL.

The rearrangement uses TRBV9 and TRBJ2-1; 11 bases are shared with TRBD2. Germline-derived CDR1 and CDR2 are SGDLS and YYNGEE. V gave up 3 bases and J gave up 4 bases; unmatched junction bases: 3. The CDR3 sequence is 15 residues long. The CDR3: CASSAASGGYNEQFF. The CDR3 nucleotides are TGTGCCAGCAGCGCCGCTAGCGGGGGGTACAATGAGCAGTTCTTC.

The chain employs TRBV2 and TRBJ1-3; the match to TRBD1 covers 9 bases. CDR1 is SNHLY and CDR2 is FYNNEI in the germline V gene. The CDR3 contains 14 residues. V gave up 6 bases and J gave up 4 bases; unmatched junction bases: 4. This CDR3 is CASSWTGVGNTIYF. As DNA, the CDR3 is TGTGCCAGCAGCTGGACAGGGGTCGGAAACACCATATATTTT.

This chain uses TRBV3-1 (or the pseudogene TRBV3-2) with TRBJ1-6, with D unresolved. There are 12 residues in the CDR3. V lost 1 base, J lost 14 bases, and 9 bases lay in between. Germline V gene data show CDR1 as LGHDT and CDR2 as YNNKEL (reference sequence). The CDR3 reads CASSQGLGSLHF. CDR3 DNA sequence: TGTGCCAGCAGCCAAGGGCTAGGATCCCTCCACTTT.

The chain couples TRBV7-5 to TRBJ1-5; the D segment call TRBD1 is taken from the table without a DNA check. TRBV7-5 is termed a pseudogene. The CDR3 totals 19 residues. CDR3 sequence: CARSLDLPGKGHGNQPQHF. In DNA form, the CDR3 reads TGTGCCAGAAGCCTAGACCTCCCTGGGAAGGGGCACGGCAATCAGCCCCAGCATTTT.

Here the CDR3 DNA reads TGCGCCAGCAGCCCAATCAATTCACCCCTCCACTTT. It encodes CASSPINSPLHF. The chain combines TRBV4-1 with TRBJ1-6; no reliable D call. The germline gives CDR1 MGHRA, CDR2 YSYEKL. The CDR3 has 12 residues. The V end lost 4 bases, the J end lost 7 bases, and 5 bases lay between the germline ends.

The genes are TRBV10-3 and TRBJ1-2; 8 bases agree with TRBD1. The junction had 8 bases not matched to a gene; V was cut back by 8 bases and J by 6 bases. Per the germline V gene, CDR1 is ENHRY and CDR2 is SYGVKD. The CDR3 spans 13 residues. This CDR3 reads CAIHDRGENGYTF. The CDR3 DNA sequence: TGTGCCATCCACGACAGGGGAGAAAATGGCTACACCTTC.

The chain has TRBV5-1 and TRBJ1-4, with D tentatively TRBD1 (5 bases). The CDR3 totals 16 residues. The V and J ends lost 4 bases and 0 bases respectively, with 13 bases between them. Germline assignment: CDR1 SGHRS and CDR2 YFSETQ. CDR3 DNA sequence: TGCGCCAGCAGCCCCGGGGGTGGTGCAACTAATGAAAAACTGTTTTTT. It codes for CASSPGGGATNEKLFF.

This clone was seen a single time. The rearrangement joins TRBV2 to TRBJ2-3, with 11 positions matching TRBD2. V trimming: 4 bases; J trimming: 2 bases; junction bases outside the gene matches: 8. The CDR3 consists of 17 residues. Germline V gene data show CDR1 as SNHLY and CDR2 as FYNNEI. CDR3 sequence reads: CASSATTSGVNTDTQYF. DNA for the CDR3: TGTGCCAGCAGTGCTACGACTAGCGGGGTGAACACAGATACGCAGTATTTT.

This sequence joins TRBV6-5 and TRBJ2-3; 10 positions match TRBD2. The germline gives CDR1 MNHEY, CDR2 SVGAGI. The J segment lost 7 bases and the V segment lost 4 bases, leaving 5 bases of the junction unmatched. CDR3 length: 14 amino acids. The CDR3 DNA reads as TGTGCCAGCAGTTCTACTAGCGGGGTCCATACGCAGTATTTT. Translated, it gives CASSSTSGVHTQYF.

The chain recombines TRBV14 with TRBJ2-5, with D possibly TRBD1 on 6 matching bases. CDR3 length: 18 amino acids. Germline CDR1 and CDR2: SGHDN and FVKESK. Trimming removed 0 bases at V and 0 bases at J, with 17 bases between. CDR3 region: CASSQDSGHLMYQETQYF. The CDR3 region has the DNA TGTGCCAGCAGCCAAGATTCGGGACACCTCATGTACCAAGAGACCCAGTACTTC.

CDR3 in DNA: TGTGCCAGCAGCTCGGGGACAGGGGGGCAGCCCCAGCATTTT. Its translation: CASSSGTGGQPQHF. The rearrangement uses TRBV7-2 and TRBJ1-5; TRBD1 agrees at 11 bases. The CDR3 runs to 14 residues. In germline, CDR1 is SGHTA, CDR2 FQGNSA. V shed 4 bases, J shed 7 bases, and the junction held 3 bases outside the gene matches.

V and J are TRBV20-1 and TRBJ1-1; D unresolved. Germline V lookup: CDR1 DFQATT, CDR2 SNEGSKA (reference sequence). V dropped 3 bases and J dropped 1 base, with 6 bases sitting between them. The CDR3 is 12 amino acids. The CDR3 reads CSASQSNTEAFF. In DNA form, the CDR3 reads TGCAGTGCTAGTCAGTCGAACACTGAAGCTTTCTTT.

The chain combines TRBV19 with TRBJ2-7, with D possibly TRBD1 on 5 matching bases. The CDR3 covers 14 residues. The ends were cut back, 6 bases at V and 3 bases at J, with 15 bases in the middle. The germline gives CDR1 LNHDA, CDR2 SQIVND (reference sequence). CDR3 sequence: CASRAGAKNYEQYF. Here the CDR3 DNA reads TGTGCCAGTAGAGCTGGGGCCAAGAACTACGAGCAGTACTTC. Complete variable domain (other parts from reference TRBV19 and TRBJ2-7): DGGITQSPKYLFRKEGQNVTLSCEQNLNHDAMYWYRQDPGQGLRLIYYSQIVNDFQKGDIAEGYSVSREKKESFPLTVTSAQKNPTAFYLCASRAGAKNYEQYFGPGTRLTVT.

CDR3 sequence (DNA): TGCAGTGCTAGTTCGGCAGGGTTCCAAGAGACCCAGTACTTC. Translated: CSASSAGFQETQYF. The rearrangement uses TRBV20-1 and TRBJ2-5; a weak D match, TRBD1 (5 bases). V was cut by 3 bases and J by 1 base, with 12 bases left in between. The V gene's germline CDR1 is DFQATT and CDR2 SNEGSKA (reference sequence). The CDR3 covers 14 residues.

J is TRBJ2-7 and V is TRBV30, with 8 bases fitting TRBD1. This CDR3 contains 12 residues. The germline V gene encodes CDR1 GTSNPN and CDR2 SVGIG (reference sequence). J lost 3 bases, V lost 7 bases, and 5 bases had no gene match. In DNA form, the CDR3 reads TGTGCCTCGACAGGGGTCAACTACGAGCAGTACTTC. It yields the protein CASTGVNYEQYF.

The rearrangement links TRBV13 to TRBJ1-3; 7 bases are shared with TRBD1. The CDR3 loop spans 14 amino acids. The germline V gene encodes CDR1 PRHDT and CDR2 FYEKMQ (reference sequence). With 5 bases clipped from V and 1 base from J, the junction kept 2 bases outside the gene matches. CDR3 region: CASSVRGSGNTIYF. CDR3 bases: TGTGCCAGCAGCGTCAGGGGGTCTGGAAACACCATATATTTT.

CDR3 amino acids: CATSEPQGAMDTGELFF. The DNA of the CDR3 is TGTGCCACCAGTGAGCCTCAGGGGGCGATGGACACCGGGGAGCTGTTTTTT. The chain has TRBV24-1 and TRBJ2-2; TRBD1 matches at 8 bases. The germline V gene has CDR1 KGHDR and CDR2 SFDVKD. V was pared by 4 bases and J by 3 bases, with 9 bases of the junction left unmatched. The CDR3 sequence is 17 residues long.

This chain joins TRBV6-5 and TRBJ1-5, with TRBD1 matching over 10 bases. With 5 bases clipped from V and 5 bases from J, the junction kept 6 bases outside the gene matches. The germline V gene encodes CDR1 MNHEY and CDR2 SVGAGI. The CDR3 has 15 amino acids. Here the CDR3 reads CASSIGTGEHQPQHF. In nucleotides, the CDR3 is TGTGCCAGCAGTATCGGGACAGGGGAGCATCAGCCCCAGCATTTT.